This TCR beta chain was observed in a study of technical replicates of blood from a few donors (dated by TCRdb to about 2017). The method was the immunoSEQ multiplex PCR assay. Imported from immuneACCESS, the table was reduced by TCRdb to in-frame sequences with V and J called. These copies leave out some clones; in studies compared against another copy, an unresolved V gene accounts for under half, and the cause of the remainder is not known. Present in this sample are 95,000 or so clones, approximately 96% of which were seen just once. The ten largest clones represent 0.34% of the sample. From V the trimming removes 0 bases and from J it removes 3 bases, while the gene matches leave 3 bases of the junction unaccounted for. CDR1 and CDR2, looked up from the germline V gene, are SGHDN and FVKESK. The CDR3 runs 15 amino acids, cysteine and phenylalanine included. The read is trimmed to its CDR3 DNA, 45 bases read in frame from base 1.

As regards this clone: This clone's antigen is unknown. The sample holds no much larger clone one base away, and base qualities are not on file.

The sequence came from a human donor in good health. The sequencing input was T cells isolated from PBMCs. The chain is assembled from TRBV14 and TRBJ1-1; 8 junctional bases match TRBD1. CDR3 sequence: CASSQEGQEDTEAFF. The DNA sequence follows: TGTGCCAGCAGCCAAGAGGGACAGGAGGACACTGAAGCTTTCTTT.